A selection of T cell receptor beta chains follows, all from one sample in a study of Graves' ophthalmopathy and Graves' hyperthyroidism. From the multiplex PCR reads, TCRdb called clonotypes with MiXCR, one entry per CDR3 protein. The profile shows over 500,000 distinct CDR3 sequences, approximately 22% of them singletons. Sequencing was carried out using peripheral blood. The source is a woman aged 18-29 years with stable Graves' hyperthyroidism. Some clones in this sample may be carry-over from other donors' samples. Each CDR3 is given with its conserved first and last residue. Each record gives: CDR3 DNA, CDR3 protein, V gene, clone size, J gene, D gene. D genes are given only for firm matches. Clone size appears in some rows only: once, few, many, or a class for an expanded clone.

cdr3_nt: TGTGCCAGCAGTTTTCCCCGGGGGGCCTCTAATTCACCCCTCCACTTT; cdr3_aa: CASSFPRGASNSPLHF; v_call: TRBV28; clone_size: few; j_call: TRBJ1-6; d_call: NA
cdr3_nt: TGTGCCATCAGTGACCCCGCTCGGGGGGACGGTTACGAGCAGTACTTC; cdr3_aa: CAISDPARGDGYEQYF; v_call: TRBV10-3; clone_size: many; j_call: TRBJ2-7; d_call: TRBD2
cdr3_nt: TGTGCCAGCACGCTAGGGTCAGAAGCTTTCTTT; cdr3_aa: CASTLGSEAFF; v_call: TRBV25-1; clone_size: few; j_call: TRBJ1-1; d_call: NA
cdr3_nt: TGTGCCAGCAGCATAGCAGGGGTCCGCTCCTATAATTCACCCCTCCACTTT; cdr3_aa: CASSIAGVRSYNSPLHF; v_call: TRBV11-2; clone_size: NA; j_call: TRBJ1-6; d_call: NA
cdr3_nt: TGTGCCAGCGGCGACAGGGGGCTGGGAGAGACCCAGTACTTC; cdr3_aa: CASGDRGLGETQYF; v_call: TRBV27; clone_size: NA; j_call: TRBJ2-5; d_call: TRBD1
cdr3_nt: TGTGCCACCATGGGACGCCAGAAAAGCTCTGGGGCCAACGTCCTGACTTTC; cdr3_aa: CATMGRQKSSGANVLTF; v_call: TRBV6-4; clone_size: many; j_call: TRBJ2-6; d_call: NA
cdr3_nt: TGTGCCAGCAGTAACCGGACAGCCCAAGGGGGCTACACCTTC; cdr3_aa: CASSNRTAQGGYTF; v_call: TRBV12-3/TRBV12-4; clone_size: NA; j_call: TRBJ1-2; d_call: NA
cdr3_nt: TGTGCCAGCACGAGGGGTGAGAACACTGAAGCTTTCTTT; cdr3_aa: CASTRGENTEAFF; v_call: TRBV2; clone_size: few; j_call: TRBJ1-1; d_call: NA
cdr3_nt: TGTGCCACCAGCAGAGACCTTCCACATAACACTGAAGCTTTCTTT; cdr3_aa: CATSRDLPHNTEAFF; v_call: TRBV15; clone_size: NA; j_call: TRBJ1-1; d_call: NA
cdr3_nt: TGTGCCACCAGTGATTTGCTAGCCGCCGGGACCGACGACAACTATGGCTACACCTTC; cdr3_aa: CATSDLLAAGTDDNYGYTF; v_call: TRBV24-1; clone_size: many; j_call: TRBJ1-2; d_call: NA
cdr3_nt: TGTGCTAGTGCCCCGGGACAGGGTGTAGGGGAGCAGTACTTC; cdr3_aa: CASAPGQGVGEQYF; v_call: TRBV12-5; clone_size: NA; j_call: TRBJ2-7; d_call: TRBD1
cdr3_nt: TGTGCCTGGAGGAAAGGACAGGGATGGACTGAAGCTTTCTTT; cdr3_aa: CAWRKGQGWTEAFF; v_call: TRBV30; clone_size: many; j_call: TRBJ1-1; d_call: TRBD1
cdr3_nt: TGTGCCAGCACCACCGCCGGGGGGAGTCAGCCCCAGCATTTT; cdr3_aa: CASTTAGGSQPQHF; v_call: TRBV12-3/TRBV12-4; clone_size: NA; j_call: TRBJ1-5; d_call: NA
cdr3_nt: TGTGCCAGCAGCCGTAGTCTCGGTGAAGCTTTCTTT; cdr3_aa: CASSRSLGEAFF; v_call: TRBV5-6; clone_size: many; j_call: TRBJ1-1; d_call: NA
cdr3_nt: TGCAGTGCCGCCTTCGACAGGATCAGCTCCTACGAGCAGTACTTC; cdr3_aa: CSAAFDRISSYEQYF; v_call: TRBV20-1; clone_size: many; j_call: TRBJ2-7; d_call: NA
cdr3_nt: TGTGCCAGCAGCTTATTATTCCGGAACACTGAAGCTTTCTTT; cdr3_aa: CASSLLFRNTEAFF; v_call: TRBV5-8; clone_size: many; j_call: TRBJ1-1; d_call: NA
cdr3_nt: TGTGCCAGCAGTGAACTAACAGCTGACAATCAGCCCCAGCATTTT; cdr3_aa: CASSELTADNQPQHF; v_call: TRBV6-1; clone_size: many; j_call: TRBJ1-5; d_call: NA
cdr3_nt: TGTGCCAGCAGTTTATTGCCCCGGGACAGGGACACCTACGAGCAGTACTTC; cdr3_aa: CASSLLPRDRDTYEQYF; v_call: TRBV28; clone_size: NA; j_call: TRBJ2-7; d_call: TRBD1
cdr3_nt: TGTGCCAGCAGTCCGCTCACAGGGGGCCTAACGCCTGGATATGGCTACACCTTC; cdr3_aa: CASSPLTGGLTPGYGYTF; v_call: TRBV12-3/TRBV12-4; clone_size: NA; j_call: TRBJ1-2; d_call: TRBD1
cdr3_nt: TGTGCCAGCCGGGGAGGGGGGGTGAACACTGAAGCTTTCTTT; cdr3_aa: CASRGGGVNTEAFF; v_call: TRBV6-2/TRBV6-3; clone_size: many; j_call: TRBJ1-1; d_call: NA
cdr3_nt: TGTGCCAGCAGCCGGACAGGGAATATGAACACTGAAGCTTTCTTT; cdr3_aa: CASSRTGNMNTEAFF; v_call: TRBV14; clone_size: many; j_call: TRBJ1-1; d_call: TRBD1
cdr3_nt: TGTGCCAGCTCACCACTCGACCTAGCTGGGGTAACAGATGAGCAGTTCTTC; cdr3_aa: CASSPLDLAGVTDEQFF; v_call: TRBV18; clone_size: NA; j_call: TRBJ2-1; d_call: NA
cdr3_nt: TGTGCCAGCAGTCCAAACAGGGGACGTTACGAGCAGTACTTC; cdr3_aa: CASSPNRGRYEQYF; v_call: TRBV6-1; clone_size: few; j_call: TRBJ2-7; d_call: TRBD1